Listed here are 6 T cell receptor beta chains from one sample, sequenced in a study of regulatory T cells in long-lasting Graves disease. Researchers made TCR beta libraries by using iRepertoire HTBI primers and running Arm-PCR on CDR3 regions. One entry per CDR3 protein results from TCRdb running MiXCR on the multiplex PCR reads. This repertoire shows 420,000 or so distinct CDR3 sequences, 20% to 25% found once; its top ten account for about a quarter. The time point is: persistent/refractory GD, antithyroid drugs over 5 years with positive TRAb. TCR sequences were obtained from RNA taken from PBMCs. The material was peripheral blood mononuclear cells (PBMCs), obtained when the disease was refractory, from a patient treated with antithyroid drugs. The receptors were sampled from a female donor with Graves disease.

The gene calls are TRBV20-1 and TRBJ1-2; 10 bases align to TRBD1. V was clipped by 6 bases and J by 9 bases; unmatched bases: 7. The germline gives CDR1 DFQATT, CDR2 SNEGSKA (reference sequence). The CDR3 spans 12 residues. The CDR3, as DNA: TGCAGTGCACCCGGGACAGGGGTGAGCTACACCTTC. This encodes CSAPGTGVSYTF.

This clonotype was counted many times. The J gene is TRBJ1-1, the V gene TRBV7-2, with D unclear. Germline CDR1 and CDR2: SGHTA and FQGNSA. The CDR3 is made up of 12 amino acids. V lost 10 bases, J lost 1 base, and 10 bases lay in between. The chain's CDR3 is CATVNRNTEAFF. For the CDR3, the DNA is TGTGCCACCGTAAACAGGAACACTGAAGCTTTCTTT.

The chain is built from TRBV11-1 and TRBJ2-2; D call uncertain. The ends were cut back, 1 base at V and 7 bases at J, with 7 bases in the middle. This CDR3 has 13 amino acids. Germline CDR1 SGHAT, CDR2 FQDESV (reference sequence). The chain's CDR3 is CASSLVGYGELFF. The CDR3 DNA follows: TGTGCCAGCAGCTTAGTCGGTTACGGGGAGCTGTTTTTT.

The V gene is TRBV5-8, the J gene TRBJ1-3; weak D call: TRBD1 (6 bases). V lost 4 bases and J lost 4, with 12 bases in between. This CDR3 has 14 amino acids. Germline CDR1 and CDR2: SGHTS and YDEGEE. Here the CDR3 reads CASSPGTLGNTIYF. DNA of the CDR3: TGTGCCAGCAGCCCCGGGACACTCGGAAACACCATATATTTT.

As for this clonotype: Sequence at one end of the junction differs from germline and may be a read error. The chain has TRBV11-2 and TRBJ1-1; D may be TRBD1 (5 bases). The CDR3 sequence is 13 residues long. Germline loops: CDR1 SGHAT, CDR2 FQNNGV. The chain's CDR3 is CASSGQVNAEAFF. CDR3 nucleotides: TGTGCCAGCAGCGGACAAGTGAACGCTGAAGCTTTCTTT. Looking up the rest from reference TRBV11-2 and TRBJ1-1 gives the full variable domain: EAGVAQSPRYKIIEKRQSVAFWCNPISGHATLYWYQQILGQGPKLLIQFQNNGVVDDSQLPKDRFSAERLKGVDSTLKIQPAKLEDSAVYLCASSGQVNAEAFFGQGTRLTVV.

The chain employs TRBV3-1 and TRBJ2-6, with D possibly called TRBD1 or TRBD2 (5 bases each). Looked up from germline, CDR1 is LGHDT and CDR2 is YNNKEL (reference sequence). The CDR3 runs 19 residues. V was cut by 4 bases and J by 0 bases, with 19 bases left in between. The CDR3 DNA sequence: TGTGCCAGCAGCCTTCCCAATTGGGGGAGAAGCTCTGGGGCCAACGTCCTGACTTTC. Its protein is CASSLPNWGRSSGANVLTF.